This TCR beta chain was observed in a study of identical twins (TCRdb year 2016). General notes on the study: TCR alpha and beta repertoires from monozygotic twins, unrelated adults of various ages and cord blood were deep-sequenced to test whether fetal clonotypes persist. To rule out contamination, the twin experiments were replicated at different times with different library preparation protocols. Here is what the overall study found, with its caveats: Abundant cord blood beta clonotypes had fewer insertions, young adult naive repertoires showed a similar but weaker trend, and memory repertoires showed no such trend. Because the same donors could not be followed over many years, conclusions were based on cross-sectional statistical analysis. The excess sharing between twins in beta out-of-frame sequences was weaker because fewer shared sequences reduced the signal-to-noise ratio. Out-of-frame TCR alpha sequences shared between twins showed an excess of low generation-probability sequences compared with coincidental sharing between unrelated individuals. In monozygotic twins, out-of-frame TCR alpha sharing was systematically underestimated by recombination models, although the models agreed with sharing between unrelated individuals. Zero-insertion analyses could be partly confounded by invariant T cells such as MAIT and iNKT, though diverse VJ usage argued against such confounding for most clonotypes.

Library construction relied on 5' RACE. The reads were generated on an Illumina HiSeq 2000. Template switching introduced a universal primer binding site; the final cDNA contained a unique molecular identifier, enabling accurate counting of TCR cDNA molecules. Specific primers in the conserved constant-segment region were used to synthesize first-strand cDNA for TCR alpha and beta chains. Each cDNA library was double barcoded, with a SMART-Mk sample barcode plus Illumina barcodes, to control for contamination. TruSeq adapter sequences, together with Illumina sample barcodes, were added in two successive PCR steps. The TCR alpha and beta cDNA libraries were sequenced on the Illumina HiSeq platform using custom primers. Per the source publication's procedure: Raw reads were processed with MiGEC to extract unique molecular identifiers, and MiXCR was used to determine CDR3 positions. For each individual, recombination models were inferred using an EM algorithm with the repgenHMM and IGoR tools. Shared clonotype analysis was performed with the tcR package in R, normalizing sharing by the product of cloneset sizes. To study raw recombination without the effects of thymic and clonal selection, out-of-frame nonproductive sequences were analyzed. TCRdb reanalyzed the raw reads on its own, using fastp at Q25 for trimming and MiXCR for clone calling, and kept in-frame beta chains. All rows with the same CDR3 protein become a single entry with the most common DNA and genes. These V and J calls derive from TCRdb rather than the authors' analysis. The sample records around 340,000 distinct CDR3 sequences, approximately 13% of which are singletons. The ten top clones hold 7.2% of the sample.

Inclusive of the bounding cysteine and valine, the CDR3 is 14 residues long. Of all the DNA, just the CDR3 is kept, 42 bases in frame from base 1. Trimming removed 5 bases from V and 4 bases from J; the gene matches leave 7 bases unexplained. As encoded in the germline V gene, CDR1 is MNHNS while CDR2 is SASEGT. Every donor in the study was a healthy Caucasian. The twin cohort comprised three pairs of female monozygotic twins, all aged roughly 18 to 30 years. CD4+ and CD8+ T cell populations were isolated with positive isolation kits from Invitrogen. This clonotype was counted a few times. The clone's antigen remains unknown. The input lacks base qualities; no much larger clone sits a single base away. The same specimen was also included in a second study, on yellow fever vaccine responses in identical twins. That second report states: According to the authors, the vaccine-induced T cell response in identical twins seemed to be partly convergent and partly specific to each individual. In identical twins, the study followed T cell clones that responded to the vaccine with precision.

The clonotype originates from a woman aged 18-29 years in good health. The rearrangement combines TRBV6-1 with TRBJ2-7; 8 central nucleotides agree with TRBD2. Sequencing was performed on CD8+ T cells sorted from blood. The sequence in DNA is TGTGCCAGCAGTAAGAGCGGGGGATGGTACGAGCAGTACGTC. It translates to CASSKSGGWYEQYV.